Shown below are 14 T cell receptor beta chains from a single sample sequenced in a study of shared clonotypes between healthy human individuals. Clones were sequenced by immunoSEQ multiplex PCR, and TCRdb holds only the in-frame ones, with some missing. The sample holds some 2.1 million clones, roughly 95% seen once. Naive CD8 cells comprised CD45RO-negative, CCR7-positively selected cells, excluding terminally differentiated effector memory CD45RA+ cells. Sequenced material: naive CD8+ T cells from PBMCs. The receptors were sampled from a man aged 18 to 29 in good health. Some clones in this sample may be carry-over from other donors' samples.

The genes are TRBV11-3 and TRBJ2-2, with a tentative D call TRBD2 (5 bases). Germline V gives CDR1 SGHNT, CDR2 YENEEA. The CDR3 loop spans 18 amino acids. V was shortened by 3 bases and J by 0 bases, with 17 bases between the two germline ends. The CDR3 loop reads CASSLSWASGANTGELFF. The CDR3 nucleotides read TGTGCCAGCAGCTTGAGTTGGGCCAGCGGTGCGAACACCGGGGAGCTGTTTTTT.

This rearrangement joins TRBV29-1 to TRBJ1-2, with D tentatively TRBD1 (5 bases). Germline V gene lookup returns CDR1 SQVTM and CDR2 ANQGSEA. Trimming cost V 7 bases and J 5 bases, with 11 bases left between them. This CDR3 has 11 amino acids. Here the CDR3 DNA reads TGCAGCGGTTCTGAGGGGTATGGCTACACCTTC. Translating gives CSGSEGYGYTF. The variable domain in full, completed from reference TRBV29-1 and TRBJ1-2, reads SAVISQKPSRDICQRGTSLTIQCQVDSQVTMMFWYRQQPGQSLTLIATANQGSEATYESGFVIDKFPISRPNLTFSTLTVSNMSPEDSSIYLCSGSEGYGYTFGSGTRLTVV.

This rearrangement joins TRBV5-8 to TRBJ1-5; D call uncertain. The V gene lost 0 bases and the J gene lost 0 bases, with 10 bases spanning the gap. Germline CDR1 reads SGHTS; CDR2 reads YDEGEE. The CDR3 consists of 16 residues. As DNA, the CDR3 is TGTGCCAGCAGCTTGGAGGGAGATTATAGCAATCAGCCCCAGCATTTT. As protein: CASSLEGDYSNQPQHF. The whole variable domain, filled in from reference TRBV5-8 and TRBJ1-5, reads EAGVTQSPTHLIKTRGQQATLRCSPISGHTSVYWYQQALGLGLQFLLWYDEGEERNRGNFPPRFSGRQFPNYSSELNVNALELEDSALYLCASSLEGDYSNQPQHFGDGTRLSIL.

This sequence joins TRBV25-1 and TRBJ2-1, with D possibly TRBD1 on 6 matching bases. CDR3 length: 13 residues. Per germline, CDR1 MGHDK and CDR2 SYGVNS. The ends were cut back, 1 base at V and 7 bases at J, with 8 bases in the middle. CDR3 nucleotide sequence: TGTGCCAGCAGTGAATTGAGGGGGAATGAGCAGTTCTTC. Its protein product is CASSELRGNEQFF.

The genes are TRBV5-6 and TRBJ2-3, with a possible D match to TRBD1 (5 bases). Trimming shortened V by 4 bases and J by 6 bases, and 12 bases separated the two germline ends. From germline, CDR1 is SGHDT and CDR2 YYEEEE. The CDR3 extends over 13 amino acids. CDR3 sequence: CASSPQSGDTQYF. DNA of the CDR3: TGTGCCAGCAGCCCCCAGTCAGGGGATACGCAGTATTTT.

The rearrangement links TRBV2 to TRBJ2-1; D is perhaps TRBD1 or TRBD2 (5 bases each). Germline CDR1 SNHLY, CDR2 FYNNEI. This CDR3 is 13 amino acids long. The germline V and J ends were trimmed by 1 base and 12 bases, with 13 bases remaining between them. CDR3 sequence: CASSEVVWDPQFF. The DNA of the CDR3 is TGTGCCAGCAGTGAAGTAGTGTGGGACCCGCAGTTCTTC.

The rearrangement uses TRBV27 and TRBJ1-3; unclear D gene. Trimming took off 2 bases at V and 0 bases at J, with 11 bases between the two ends. Germline V lookup: CDR1 MNHEY, CDR2 SMNVEV (reference sequence). This CDR3 is built from 16 residues. CDR3 residues: CASSLRSGSSGNTIYF. The CDR3, as DNA: TGTGCCAGCAGTTTAAGGTCCGGAAGCTCTGGAAACACCATATATTTT.

V is TRBV7-2 and J is TRBJ2-7; no reliable D call. The CDR3 has 13 residues. V lost 3 bases and J 5 bases, leaving 11 bases between the germline ends. Germline V gives CDR1 SGHTA, CDR2 FQGNSA. CDR3 region: CASSFGLRDEQYF. In DNA, the CDR3 is TGTGCCAGCAGCTTCGGCCTTCGGGACGAGCAGTACTTC.

This rearrangement joins TRBV6-4 to TRBJ1-2; 9 bases agree with TRBD1. The ends lost 7 bases at V and 4 bases at J; junction bases unmatched: 16. Germline V CDR1 and CDR2: MRHNA, SNTAGT. CDR3 size: 17 residues. The CDR3 coding sequence is TGTGCCAGCAACCGTCATAACAGGGGGCTTGAGTCCTATGGCTACACCTTC. Encoded protein: CASNRHNRGLESYGYTF.

Remarks on this clone: Other DNA variants within this sample encode the same CDR3. The chain employs TRBV7-9 and TRBJ2-6, with 7 bases fitting TRBD1. Germline CDR1 is SEHNR and CDR2 is FQNEAQ (reference sequence). V trimming: 4 bases; J trimming: 2 bases; junction bases outside the gene matches: 2. CDR3 size: 15 residues. The DNA for the CDR3 is TGTGCCAGCAGCTCCACAGGGGCTGGGGCCAACGTCCTGACTTTC. Translation gives CASSSTGAGANVLTF.

This clone showed up just once. The gene calls are TRBV5-6 and TRBJ2-3, with D perhaps TRBD1 (6 bases). CDR1 is SGHDT, CDR2 YYEEEE, per germline. The CDR3 has 15 amino acids. V shed 0 bases and J shed 7 bases, with 15 bases lying between them. CDR3 nucleotide sequence: TGTGCCAGCAGCTTGGGGACAGTAGGGTCACATACGCAGTATTTT. Residues: CASSLGTVGSHTQYF.

The V gene is TRBV28, the J gene TRBJ1-4, with D maybe TRBD1 (6 bases). CDR1 and CDR2 (germline): MDHEN, SYDVKM. V lost 7 bases, J lost 5 bases, and 14 bases lay in between. CDR3 size: 14 residues. CDR3 nucleotides: TGTGCCAGCAACTTGAGACAGGAAAATGAAAAACTGTTTTTT. Protein product: CASNLRQENEKLFF. The full variable domain, its missing parts supplied by reference TRBV28 and TRBJ1-4, is DVKVTQSSRYLVKRTGEKVFLECVQDMDHENMFWYRQDPGLGLRLIYFSYDVKMKEKGDIPEGYSVSREKKERFSLILESASTNQTSMYLCASNLRQENEKLFFGSGTQLSVL.

J is TRBJ1-4 and V is TRBV1. TRBV1 counts as a pseudogene. The CDR3 has 19 residues. CDR3 amino acids: CTSSQDLTGVPSTNEKLFF. CDR3 DNA sequence: TGCACCAGCAGCCAAGATCTGACCGGGGTCCCATCAACTAATGAAAAACTGTTTTTT.

Regarding this clone: Different DNA sequences within this sample yield the same CDR3. V and J are TRBV27 and TRBJ2-7, with D possibly TRBD2 on 6 matching bases. CDR1 and CDR2 from the germline V gene are MNHEY and SMNVEV (reference sequence). The CDR3 is 13 residues long. The V end was cut by 6 bases, the J end by 6 bases, with 15 bases between. CDR3 nucleotides: TGTGCCAGCAGCCTGCGGGGACCCCTCGAGCAGTACTTC. This encodes CASSLRGPLEQYF.